This entry describes one T cell receptor beta chain. Antigen unknown. Trimming took off 1 base at V and 2 bases at J, with 12 bases between the two ends. Per germline, CDR1 MNHEY and CDR2 SVGAGI. CDR3 length: 15 residues. The record originates from a study of CD4 T cells in relation to SARS-CoV-2 and coronaviruses. Whole-study results and caveats: In approximately 70% of donors, memory CD4+ clonotypes crossrecognized SARS-CoV-2 and at least one common cold coronavirus spike. Memory recall responses, not primary responses primed in culture, are what the assay detects.

Using immunoSEQ multiplex PCR, the repertoire was profiled, and TCRdb retains in-frame clones only, with some absent. The table shows about 64,000 clones, with approximately 94% occurring only once. Before the COVID-19 pandemic, during about 2010-2019, CD4+ T cells were taken from unexposed donors. Naive and memory CD4+ T cells came from enriched cryopreserved PBMCs. The sequenced sample was naive CD4+ T cells from PBMCs. Subset: naive CD4+ T cells isolated by negative enrichment. This receptor was obtained from a human donor in good health. V and J are TRBV6-5 and TRBJ2-7; TRBD1 might be the D (6 bases). This chain's CDR3 is CASSYLAQGTYEQYF. CDR3 nucleotides: TGTGCCAGCAGTTACTTGGCACAGGGAACCTACGAGCAGTACTTC.